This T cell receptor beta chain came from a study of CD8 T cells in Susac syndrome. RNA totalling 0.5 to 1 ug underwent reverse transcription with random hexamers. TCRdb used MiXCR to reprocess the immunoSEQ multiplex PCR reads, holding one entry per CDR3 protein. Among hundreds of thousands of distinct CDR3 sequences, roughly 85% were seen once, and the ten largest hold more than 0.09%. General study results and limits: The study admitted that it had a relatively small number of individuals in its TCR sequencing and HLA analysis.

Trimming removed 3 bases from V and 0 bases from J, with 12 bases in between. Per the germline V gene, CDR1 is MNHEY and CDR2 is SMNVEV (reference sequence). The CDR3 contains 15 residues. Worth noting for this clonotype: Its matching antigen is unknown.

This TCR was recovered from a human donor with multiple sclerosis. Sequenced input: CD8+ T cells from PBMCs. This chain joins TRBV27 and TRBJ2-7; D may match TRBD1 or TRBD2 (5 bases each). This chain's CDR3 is CASSFRDPYSYEQYF. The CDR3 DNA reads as TGTGCCAGCAGTTTCCGGGACCCCTACTCCTACGAGCAGTACTTC.